The rows below give T cell receptor beta chains drawn from one sample of a study of CD8+ T cells in alopecia areata. Using immunoSEQ multiplex PCR, the repertoire was profiled, and TCRdb retains in-frame clones only, with some absent. The sample has roughly 100,000 clones; about 44% are singletons. The sequencing here drew on CD8+ T cells sorted from blood, taken at week 24, from a patient treated with tofacitinib. The origin of the receptors is a human donor with alopecia areata. Both conserved end residues are part of each CDR3.

j_gene | v_gene | len | CDR3aa
TRBJ2-7 | TRBV29-1 | 17 | CSVRGLAGGPSFYEQYF
TRBJ2-5 | TRBV9 | 15 | CASSVGGRQMETQYF
TRBJ2-3 | TRBV6-1 | 15 | CASSKTSGRTDTQYF
TRBJ1-1 | TRBV5-1 | 14 | CASSLSGGDTEAFF
TRBJ2-2 | TRBV2 | 17 | CASSSTGRDVSTGELFF
TRBJ2-1 | TRBV5-1 | 13 | CASCAHSYNEQFF
TRBJ2-1 | TRBV4-3 | 12 | CASSHLSGEQFF
TRBJ1-1 | TRBV19 | 11 | CASLFGTEAFF
TRBJ2-1 | TRBV4-1 | 18 | CASSQEDPGTGGMNEQFF
TRBJ1-1 | TRBV6-5 | 14 | CASSYSMERTEAFF
TRBJ2-2 | TRBV27 | 15 | CASSFRGSGTGELFF
TRBJ2-3 | TRBV5-4 | 13 | CASSLWGSHTQYF
TRBJ2-7 | TRBV11-2 | 14 | CASSLGGLGYEQYF
TRBJ2-3 | TRBV11-1 | 15 | CASSPTVLAGDTQYF
TRBJ2-1 | TRBV6-5 | 15 | CASRPTSGRHNEQFF
TRBJ2-7 | TRBV7-8 | 11 | CASSTPDEQYF
TRBJ2-7 | TRBV11-2 | 12 | CASRPNRYEQYF
TRBJ1-3 | TRBV5-6 | 17 | CASSLTGPRHSGNTIYF
TRBJ2-7 | TRBV11-2 | 17 | CASSSPRQGASTYEQYF
TRBJ2-7 | TRBV6-6 | 16 | CASSLRRGRLAYEQYF
TRBJ2-1 | TRBV29-1 | 14 | CSVDGAGGFNEQFF
TRBJ2-1 | TRBV2 | 14 | CASSGDLGNNEQFF
TRBJ2-3 | TRBV9 | 17 | CASSVDETSGIIDTQYF
TRBJ2-7 | TRBV29-1 | 13 | CSVELTASYEQYF
TRBJ2-2 | TRBV11-3 | 16 | CASSLDGTGRAGELFF
TRBJ2-3 | TRBV7-2 | 15 | CASSPWRGSTDTQYF
TRBJ2-1 | TRBV5-1 | 13 | CASSSGTSNEQFF
TRBJ2-1 | TRBV25-1 | 15 | CASSAFAQGYNELFF